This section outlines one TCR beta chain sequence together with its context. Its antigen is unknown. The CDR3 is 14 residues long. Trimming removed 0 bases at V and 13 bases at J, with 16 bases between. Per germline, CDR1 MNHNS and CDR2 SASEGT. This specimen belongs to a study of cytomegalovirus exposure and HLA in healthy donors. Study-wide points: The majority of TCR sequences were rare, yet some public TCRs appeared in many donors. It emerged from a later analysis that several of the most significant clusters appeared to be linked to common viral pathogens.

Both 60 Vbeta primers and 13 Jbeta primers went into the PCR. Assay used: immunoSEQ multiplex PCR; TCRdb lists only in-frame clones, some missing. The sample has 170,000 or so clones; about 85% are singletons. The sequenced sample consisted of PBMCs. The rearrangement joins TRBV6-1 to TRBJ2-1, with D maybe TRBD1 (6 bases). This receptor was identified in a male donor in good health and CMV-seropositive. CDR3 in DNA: TGTGCCAGCAGTGAAGCGGGTCGGGGCAGGGGCCAGTTCTTC. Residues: CASSEAGRGRGQFF.